The 14 T cell receptor beta chains below come from one sample, sequenced in a study of response to subunit inactivated influenza vaccine. MiXCR, applied by TCRdb to the RT-PCR reads, yields one record per CDR3 protein. The sample lists around 540,000 distinct CDR3 sequences, 10% to 15% seen once, with approximately 10% in the top ten. The source was PBMCs from blood, collected on the day of vaccination. Receptors were obtained from a man aged 50 to 60 who received an inactivated influenza vaccine.

At least ten counts were recorded for this clonotype. The rearrangement uses TRBV6-2 or TRBV6-3 and TRBJ2-7; 7 nucleotides line up with TRBD2. CDR3 size: 13 residues. The junction had 16 bases not matched to a gene; V was cut back by 8 bases and J by 12 bases. Germline loops: CDR1 MNHEY, CDR2 SVGEGT. CDR3 DNA: TGTGCCAGCCAAGAGAGCGGGACCTCCCCAAGGTACTTC. Its protein product is CASQESGTSPRYF.

This clonotype showed up just a few times. The chain has TRBV7-9 and TRBJ2-7, with D possibly being TRBD2 (6 bases). With 4 bases removed from V and 3 bases from J, the gap between germline ends came to 16 bases. Germline V CDR1 and CDR2: SEHNR, FQNEAQ (reference sequence). The CDR3 runs to 15 residues. The CDR3 DNA follows: TGTGCCAGCAGCTGGCTCGTGGGGGGACTCTACGAGCAGTACTTC. This encodes CASSWLVGGLYEQYF.

This clonotype was counted many times. CDR3 sequence: CASRASGGPNTGELFF. Written as DNA, the CDR3 is TGTGCCAGCAGGGCTAGCGGGGGGCCGAACACCGGGGAGCTGTTTTTT. The chain recombines TRBV2 with TRBJ2-2, with TRBD2 matching 11 bases. Trimming at V came to 6 bases and at J to 0 bases, leaving 3 bases not matched to a gene. CDR3 length equals 16 residues. Germline V lookup: CDR1 SNHLY, CDR2 FYNNEI.

This clonotype was seen many times. CDR3 region: CASREREESYEQYF. CDR3 DNA: TGTGCCAGCAGGGAGCGGGAGGAAAGCTACGAGCAGTACTTC. V usage is TRBV7-2 and J usage is TRBJ2-7, with 9 bases identical to TRBD2. V shed 6 bases and J 3 bases; nucleotides not matched to a gene: 6. The CDR3 covers 14 residues. CDR1 is SGHTA and CDR2 is FQGNSA in the germline V gene.

The chain couples TRBV6-1 to TRBJ2-6, with D perhaps TRBD2 (6 bases). This CDR3 spans 18 amino acids. V lost 8 bases and J lost 1, with 21 bases in between. CDR1 and CDR2 from the germline V gene are MNHNS and SASEGT. The CDR3 DNA reads as TGTGCCAGCCGACCCGGGCGGGGCAAAACTTCTGGGGCCAACGTCCTGACTTTC. Protein product: CASRPGRGKTSGANVLTF.

This chain joins TRBV10-3 and TRBJ2-3, with TRBD2 matching 9 bases. The length of the CDR3 is 13 residues. Germline-derived CDR1 and CDR2 are ENHRY and SYGVKD. The V gene end was trimmed by 8 bases and the J gene end by 7 bases; junction bases not matched to a gene: 7. The CDR3 here is CAIGAGGPYTQYF. The CDR3 bases are TGTGCCATCGGGGCGGGAGGGCCGTATACGCAGTATTTT.

The chain couples TRBV5-1 to TRBJ2-2, with 8 nucleotides matching TRBD1. V lost 1 base and J lost 3; bases outside the gene matches: 8. Per germline, CDR1 SGHRS and CDR2 YFSETQ. The CDR3 spans 17 residues. The CDR3 reads CASSLPRGTGDTGELFF. The CDR3 DNA reads TGCGCCAGCAGCTTGCCCAGAGGGACAGGAGACACCGGGGAGCTGTTTTTT.

In its sample, this clonotype was seen once. The rearrangement uses TRBV6-1 and TRBJ2-7; a weak D match, TRBD1 (5 bases). Germline CDR1 reads MNHNS; CDR2 reads SASEGT. CDR3 size: 15 residues. V was clipped by 8 bases and J by 2 bases, with 19 bases between them. CDR3 sequence: CASAPRQTDAYEQYF. Written as DNA, the CDR3 is TGTGCCAGCGCTCCTCGTCAGACAGATGCCTACGAGCAGTACTTC.

Only a few counts were recorded for this clonotype. The chain is built from TRBV6-1 and TRBJ1-1; the D gene is possibly TRBD1 (6 bases). The CDR3 runs 15 residues. Per germline, CDR1 MNHNS and CDR2 SASEGT. Between the trimmed V and J ends, which lost 9 bases and 0 bases, there was a span of 17 bases. Here the CDR3 reads CASNPSAGVNTEAFF. The CDR3 nucleotides read TGTGCCAGTAACCCCTCCGCAGGGGTGAACACTGAAGCTTTCTTT.

This clonotype appeared a few times. The gene calls are TRBV15 and TRBJ2-1, with D unresolved. This CDR3 has 17 residues. V was cut by 1 base and J by 6 bases, with 19 bases left in between. The germline gives CDR1 LNHNV, CDR2 YYDKDF (reference sequence). In nucleotides, the CDR3 is TGTGCCACCAGCAGAGTCGGCAGCCTTGGGGATCTCAATGAGCAGTTCTTC. It encodes CATSRVGSLGDLNEQFF.

In this sample, this clonotype turned up a few times. V usage is TRBV7-3 and J usage is TRBJ2-1; 9 bases line up with TRBD2. Germline lookup yields CDR1 SGHTA and CDR2 FQGTGA. The length of the CDR3 is 15 residues. The V gene end was trimmed by 0 bases and the J gene end by 4 bases; junction bases not matched to a gene: 1. CDR3: CASSLTAGGYNEQFF. In nucleotides, the CDR3 is TGTGCCAGCAGCTTAACGGCGGGAGGGTACAATGAGCAGTTCTTC.

At least ten counts were recorded for this clonotype. The chain links TRBV28 to TRBJ2-1; D perhaps matches TRBD2 (6 bases). The CDR3 spans 17 residues. V was pared by 6 bases and J by 0 bases, with 18 bases between. Germline V lookup: CDR1 MDHEN, CDR2 SYDVKM. CDR3 protein: CASRSTGGLPSYNEQFF. The CDR3 DNA reads as TGTGCCAGCAGATCAACCGGGGGATTACCCTCCTACAATGAGCAGTTCTTC.

V is TRBV14 and J is TRBJ2-1, with D possibly being TRBD1 (6 bases). The germline V gene encodes CDR1 SGHDN and CDR2 FVKESK. The CDR3 extends over 14 amino acids. V was clipped by 2 bases and J by 10 bases, with 15 bases between them. Here the CDR3 DNA reads TGTGCCAGCAGCCAACATAGGGGGTCGGGCGAGCAGTTCTTC. The encoded protein is CASSQHRGSGEQFF.

A few counts support this clonotype. This CDR3 reads CSARELAGPITDTQYF. CDR3 nucleotide sequence: TGCAGTGCTAGAGAATTAGCGGGGCCTATCACAGATACGCAGTATTTT. V and J are TRBV20-1 and TRBJ2-3; 8 nucleotides match TRBD2. V dropped 0 bases and J dropped 2; count of bases not matched to a gene: 7. The germline V gene has CDR1 DFQATT and CDR2 SNEGSKA (reference sequence). This CDR3 is built from 16 residues.